This T cell receptor beta chain was sequenced in a study of cytomegalovirus exposure and HLA in healthy donors. The PCR made use of 60 Vbeta and 13 Jbeta primers. TCRdb's table, derived via immunoSEQ multiplex PCR, lists solely in-frame clones and lacks some. Counted here are 90,000 to 110,000 clones, approximately 81% occurring once; the ten biggest clones make up 1% to 1.5%. Per the germline V gene, CDR1 is SGHNT and CDR2 is YENEEA. V shed 0 bases and J shed 4 bases, with 10 bases lying between them. This CDR3 has 15 residues. Study-level points and caveats: Most TCRs appeared rarely, but some public TCRs recurred in many donors. TCR beta V- and J-gene trimming, according to a later analysis, was linked to a missense DCLRE1C variant.

To note about this clone: Antigen unknown.

The TCR was taken from a man between 25 and 39 years old in good health and CMV-seronegative. The sequencing input was PBMCs. This chain connects TRBV11-3 to TRBJ2-1; no firm D call. CDR3 coding DNA: TGTGCCAGCAGCTTAGAGCAAACAGAGTACAATGAGCAGTTCTTC. This gives the protein CASSLEQTEYNEQFF.